This TCR beta chain was obtained from a study of T cell changes during pregnancy in multiple sclerosis. Germline V gene sequence: CDR1 SGDLS, CDR2 YYNGEE. The CDR3 length is 16 residues. V lost 0 bases to trimming and J lost 3 bases; unmatched junction nucleotides: 5. Repertoires were generated with immunoSEQ multiplex PCR, while TCRdb's copy carries only in-frame clones and drops some. The data contain about 110,000 clones, about 90% of them singletons. This TCR derives from a female donor with multiple sclerosis, enrolled in a pregnancy study. The sequencing used peripheral blood, collected in the third trimester of pregnancy. The rearrangement uses TRBV9 and TRBJ2-3; 9 bases are shared with TRBD2. The CDR3 spells CASSVDSGGLTDTQYF. The CDR3 nucleotides read TGTGCCAGCAGCGTAGACAGCGGGGGGTTAACAGATACGCAGTATTTT.